Listed here are 7 T cell receptor beta chains from one sample, sequenced in a study of T cell responses to AZD1222 COVID-19 vaccine. The method was immunoSEQ multiplex PCR; TCRdb's version includes in-frame clones alone and lacks a portion of them. The sample shows over 130,000 clones, 88% of them seen only once. The sequenced sample was peripheral blood, obtained on day 0 of AZD1222 vaccination. The source is an adult in good health.

J is TRBJ2-2 and V is TRBV28; 10 bases are a match to TRBD2. Germline V gene data show CDR1 as MDHEN and CDR2 as SYDVKM. CDR3 length: 19 residues. The V segment lost 3 bases and the J segment 7 bases; nucleotides outside the gene matches: 17. This chain's CDR3 is CASSFITSRLAGEGGELFF. DNA for the CDR3: TGTGCCAGCAGTTTCATAACATCGCGGCTAGCGGGAGAGGGCGGGGAGCTGTTTTTT.

The chain joins TRBV29-1 to TRBJ2-7, with 8 nucleotides matching TRBD2. This CDR3 spans 13 amino acids. Looked up from germline, CDR1 is SQVTM and CDR2 is ANQGSEA. Trimming removed 6 bases from V and 1 base from J; junction bases left unmatched: 5. CDR3 sequence reads: CSVQAGASYEQYF. CDR3 coding DNA: TGCAGCGTGCAAGCGGGGGCGTCCTACGAGCAGTACTTC.

The rearrangement joins TRBV9 to TRBJ1-1; D gene uncertain. This CDR3 spans 14 amino acids. V shed 0 bases and J shed 5 bases, with 11 bases lying between them. Germline-derived CDR1 and CDR2 are SGDLS and YYNGEE. This CDR3 reads CASSVVGEGTEAFF. CDR3 nucleotides: TGTGCCAGCAGCGTAGTTGGGGAAGGGACTGAAGCTTTCTTT.

This sequence joins TRBV6-1 and TRBJ2-3; 11 bases line up with TRBD2. V was pared by 1 base and J by 1 base, with 7 bases of the junction left unmatched. This CDR3 is built from 18 residues. In germline, CDR1 is MNHNS, CDR2 SASEGT. The CDR3 DNA reads as TGTGCCAGCAGTGAAGGGCTAGCGGGAGGATATGGCACAGATACGCAGTATTTT. It codes for CASSEGLAGGYGTDTQYF.

The chain recombines TRBV30 with TRBJ2-3; D might be TRBD2 (5 bases). The CDR3 is 14 residues long. Per germline, CDR1 GTSNPN and CDR2 SVGIG (reference sequence). V lost 3 bases and J 0 bases, leaving 10 bases between the germline ends. CDR3 residues: CAWRASGSTDTQYF. The CDR3, as DNA: TGTGCCTGGAGGGCAAGCGGAAGCACAGATACGCAGTATTTT.

The chain links TRBV9 to TRBJ2-2; 9 bases fit TRBD2. This CDR3 spans 16 amino acids. V shed 0 bases and J 7 bases; nucleotides not matched to a gene: 7. Germline V CDR1 and CDR2: SGDLS, YYNGEE. The CDR3 sequence: CASSVVASGIVGELFF. As DNA, the CDR3 is TGTGCCAGCAGCGTAGTTGCTAGCGGGATCGTCGGGGAGCTGTTTTTT.

The rearrangement joins TRBV18 to TRBJ2-7, with TRBD2 matching 14 bases. Germline values: CDR1 KGHSH, CDR2 LQKENI. Losses at the gene ends were 3 bases for V and 2 bases for J; bases not matched to a gene: 0. This CDR3 has 15 residues. CDR3: CASSPGLAGAYEQYF. CDR3 coding DNA: TGTGCCAGCTCACCGGGACTAGCGGGAGCCTACGAGCAGTACTTC. Full variable domain (outside the CDR3, taken from reference TRBV18 and TRBJ2-7): NAGVMQNPRHLVRRRGQEARLRCSPMKGHSHVYWYRQLPEEGLKFMVYLQKENIIDESGMPKERFSAEFPKEGPSILRIQQVVRGDSAAYFCASSPGLAGAYEQYFGPGTRLTVT.